A single T cell receptor beta chain is shown here with its context. As yet, its antigen is unknown. This sample was taken from a study of cytomegalovirus exposure and HLA in healthy donors. Findings and limits, study-wide: According to the study, 160 or so TCR beta chains were cytomegalovirus-associated. Most TCR sequences were uncommon, yet certain public TCRs appeared in many donors.

The PCR used 60 Vbeta and 13 Jbeta primers. Measured with immunoSEQ multiplex PCR; TCRdb has only the in-frame clones, and not every one. The sample has some 190,000 clones, approximately 88% seen once. The length of the CDR3 is 19 residues. The germline gives CDR1 SGHRS, CDR2 YFSETQ. Unmatched junction bases numbered 20, after V lost 4 bases and J lost 4 bases. Source material: PBMCs. This chain uses TRBV5-1 with TRBJ2-1, with 7 bases lining up with TRBD2. This clonotype was obtained from a boy between 2 and 10 years old in good health and CMV-seronegative. CDR3 sequence reads: CASSRRHPSAGVIYNEQFF. In DNA, the CDR3 is TGCGCCAGCAGCCGCCGGCACCCGTCCGCGGGAGTCATATACAATGAGCAGTTCTTC.